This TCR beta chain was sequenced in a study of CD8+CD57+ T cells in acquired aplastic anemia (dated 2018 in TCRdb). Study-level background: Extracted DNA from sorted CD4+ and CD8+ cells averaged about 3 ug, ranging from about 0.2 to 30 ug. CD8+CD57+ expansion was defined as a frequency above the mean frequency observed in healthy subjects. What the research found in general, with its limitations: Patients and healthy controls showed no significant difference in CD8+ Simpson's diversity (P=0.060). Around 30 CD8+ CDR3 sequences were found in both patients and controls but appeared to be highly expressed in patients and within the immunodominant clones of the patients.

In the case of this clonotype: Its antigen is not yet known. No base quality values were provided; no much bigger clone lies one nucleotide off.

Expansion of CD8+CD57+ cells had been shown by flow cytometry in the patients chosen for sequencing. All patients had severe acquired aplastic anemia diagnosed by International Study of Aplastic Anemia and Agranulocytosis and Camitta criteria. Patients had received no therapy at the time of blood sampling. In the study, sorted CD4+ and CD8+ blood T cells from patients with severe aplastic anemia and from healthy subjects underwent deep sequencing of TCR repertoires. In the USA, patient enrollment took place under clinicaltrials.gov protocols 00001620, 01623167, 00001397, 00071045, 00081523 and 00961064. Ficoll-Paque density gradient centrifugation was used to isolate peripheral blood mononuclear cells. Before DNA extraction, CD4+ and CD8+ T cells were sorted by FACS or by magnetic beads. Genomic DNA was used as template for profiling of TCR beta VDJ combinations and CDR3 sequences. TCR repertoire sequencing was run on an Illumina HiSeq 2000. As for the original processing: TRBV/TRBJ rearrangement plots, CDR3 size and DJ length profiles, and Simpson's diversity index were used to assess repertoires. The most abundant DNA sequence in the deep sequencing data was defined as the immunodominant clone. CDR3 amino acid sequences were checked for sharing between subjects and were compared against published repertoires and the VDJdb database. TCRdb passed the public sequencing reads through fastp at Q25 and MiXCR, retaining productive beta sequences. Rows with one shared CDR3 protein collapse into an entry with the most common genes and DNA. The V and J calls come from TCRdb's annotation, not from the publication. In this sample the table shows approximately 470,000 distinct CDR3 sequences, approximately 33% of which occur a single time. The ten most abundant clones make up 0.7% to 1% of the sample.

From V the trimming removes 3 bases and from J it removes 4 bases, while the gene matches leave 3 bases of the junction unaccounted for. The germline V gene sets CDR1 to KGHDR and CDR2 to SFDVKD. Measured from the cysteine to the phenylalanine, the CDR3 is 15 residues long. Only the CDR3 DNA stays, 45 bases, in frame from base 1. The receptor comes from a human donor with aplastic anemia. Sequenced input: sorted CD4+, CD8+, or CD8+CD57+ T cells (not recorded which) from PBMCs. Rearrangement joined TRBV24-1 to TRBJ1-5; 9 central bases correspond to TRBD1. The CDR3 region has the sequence CATSDATGGNQPQHF. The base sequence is TGTGCCACCAGTGATGCGACAGGGGGAAATCAGCCCCAGCATTTT.